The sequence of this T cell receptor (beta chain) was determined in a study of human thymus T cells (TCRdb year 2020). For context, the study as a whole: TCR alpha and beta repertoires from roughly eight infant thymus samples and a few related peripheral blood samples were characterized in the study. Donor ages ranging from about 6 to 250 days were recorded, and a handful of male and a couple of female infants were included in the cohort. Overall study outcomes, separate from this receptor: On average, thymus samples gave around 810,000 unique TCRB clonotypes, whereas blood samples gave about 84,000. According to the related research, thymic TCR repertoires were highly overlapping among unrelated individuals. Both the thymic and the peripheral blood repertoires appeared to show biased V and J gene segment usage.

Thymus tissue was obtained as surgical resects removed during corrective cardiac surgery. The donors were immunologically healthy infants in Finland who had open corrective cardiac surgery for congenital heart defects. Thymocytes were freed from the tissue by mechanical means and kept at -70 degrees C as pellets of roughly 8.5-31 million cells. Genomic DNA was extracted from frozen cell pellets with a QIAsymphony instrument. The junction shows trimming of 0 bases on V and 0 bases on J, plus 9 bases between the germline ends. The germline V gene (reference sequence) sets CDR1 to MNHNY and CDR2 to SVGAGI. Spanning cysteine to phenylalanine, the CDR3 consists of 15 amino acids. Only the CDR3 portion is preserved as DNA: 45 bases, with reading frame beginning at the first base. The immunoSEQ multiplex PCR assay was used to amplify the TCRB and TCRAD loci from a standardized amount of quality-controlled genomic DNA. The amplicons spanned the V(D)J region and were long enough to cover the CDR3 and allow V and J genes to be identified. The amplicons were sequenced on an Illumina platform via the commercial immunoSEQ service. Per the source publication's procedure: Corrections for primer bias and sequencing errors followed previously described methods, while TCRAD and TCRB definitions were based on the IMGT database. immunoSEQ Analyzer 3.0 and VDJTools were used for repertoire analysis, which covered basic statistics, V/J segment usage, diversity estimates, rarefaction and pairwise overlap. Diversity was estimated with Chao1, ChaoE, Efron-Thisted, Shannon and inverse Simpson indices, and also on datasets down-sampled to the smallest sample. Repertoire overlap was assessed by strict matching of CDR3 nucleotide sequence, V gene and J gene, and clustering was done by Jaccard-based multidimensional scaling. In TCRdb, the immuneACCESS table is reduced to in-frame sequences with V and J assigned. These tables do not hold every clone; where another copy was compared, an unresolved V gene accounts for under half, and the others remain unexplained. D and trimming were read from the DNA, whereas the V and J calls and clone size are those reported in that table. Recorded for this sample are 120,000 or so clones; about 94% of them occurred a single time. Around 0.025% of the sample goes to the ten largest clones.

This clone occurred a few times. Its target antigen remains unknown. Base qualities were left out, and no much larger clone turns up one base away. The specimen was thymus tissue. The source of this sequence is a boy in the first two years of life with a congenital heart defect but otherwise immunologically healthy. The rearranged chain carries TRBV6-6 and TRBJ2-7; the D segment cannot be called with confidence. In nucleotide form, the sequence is TGTGCCAGCAGTTACTCCGTAGGGTACTCCTACGAGCAGTACTTC. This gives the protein CASSYSVGYSYEQYF.